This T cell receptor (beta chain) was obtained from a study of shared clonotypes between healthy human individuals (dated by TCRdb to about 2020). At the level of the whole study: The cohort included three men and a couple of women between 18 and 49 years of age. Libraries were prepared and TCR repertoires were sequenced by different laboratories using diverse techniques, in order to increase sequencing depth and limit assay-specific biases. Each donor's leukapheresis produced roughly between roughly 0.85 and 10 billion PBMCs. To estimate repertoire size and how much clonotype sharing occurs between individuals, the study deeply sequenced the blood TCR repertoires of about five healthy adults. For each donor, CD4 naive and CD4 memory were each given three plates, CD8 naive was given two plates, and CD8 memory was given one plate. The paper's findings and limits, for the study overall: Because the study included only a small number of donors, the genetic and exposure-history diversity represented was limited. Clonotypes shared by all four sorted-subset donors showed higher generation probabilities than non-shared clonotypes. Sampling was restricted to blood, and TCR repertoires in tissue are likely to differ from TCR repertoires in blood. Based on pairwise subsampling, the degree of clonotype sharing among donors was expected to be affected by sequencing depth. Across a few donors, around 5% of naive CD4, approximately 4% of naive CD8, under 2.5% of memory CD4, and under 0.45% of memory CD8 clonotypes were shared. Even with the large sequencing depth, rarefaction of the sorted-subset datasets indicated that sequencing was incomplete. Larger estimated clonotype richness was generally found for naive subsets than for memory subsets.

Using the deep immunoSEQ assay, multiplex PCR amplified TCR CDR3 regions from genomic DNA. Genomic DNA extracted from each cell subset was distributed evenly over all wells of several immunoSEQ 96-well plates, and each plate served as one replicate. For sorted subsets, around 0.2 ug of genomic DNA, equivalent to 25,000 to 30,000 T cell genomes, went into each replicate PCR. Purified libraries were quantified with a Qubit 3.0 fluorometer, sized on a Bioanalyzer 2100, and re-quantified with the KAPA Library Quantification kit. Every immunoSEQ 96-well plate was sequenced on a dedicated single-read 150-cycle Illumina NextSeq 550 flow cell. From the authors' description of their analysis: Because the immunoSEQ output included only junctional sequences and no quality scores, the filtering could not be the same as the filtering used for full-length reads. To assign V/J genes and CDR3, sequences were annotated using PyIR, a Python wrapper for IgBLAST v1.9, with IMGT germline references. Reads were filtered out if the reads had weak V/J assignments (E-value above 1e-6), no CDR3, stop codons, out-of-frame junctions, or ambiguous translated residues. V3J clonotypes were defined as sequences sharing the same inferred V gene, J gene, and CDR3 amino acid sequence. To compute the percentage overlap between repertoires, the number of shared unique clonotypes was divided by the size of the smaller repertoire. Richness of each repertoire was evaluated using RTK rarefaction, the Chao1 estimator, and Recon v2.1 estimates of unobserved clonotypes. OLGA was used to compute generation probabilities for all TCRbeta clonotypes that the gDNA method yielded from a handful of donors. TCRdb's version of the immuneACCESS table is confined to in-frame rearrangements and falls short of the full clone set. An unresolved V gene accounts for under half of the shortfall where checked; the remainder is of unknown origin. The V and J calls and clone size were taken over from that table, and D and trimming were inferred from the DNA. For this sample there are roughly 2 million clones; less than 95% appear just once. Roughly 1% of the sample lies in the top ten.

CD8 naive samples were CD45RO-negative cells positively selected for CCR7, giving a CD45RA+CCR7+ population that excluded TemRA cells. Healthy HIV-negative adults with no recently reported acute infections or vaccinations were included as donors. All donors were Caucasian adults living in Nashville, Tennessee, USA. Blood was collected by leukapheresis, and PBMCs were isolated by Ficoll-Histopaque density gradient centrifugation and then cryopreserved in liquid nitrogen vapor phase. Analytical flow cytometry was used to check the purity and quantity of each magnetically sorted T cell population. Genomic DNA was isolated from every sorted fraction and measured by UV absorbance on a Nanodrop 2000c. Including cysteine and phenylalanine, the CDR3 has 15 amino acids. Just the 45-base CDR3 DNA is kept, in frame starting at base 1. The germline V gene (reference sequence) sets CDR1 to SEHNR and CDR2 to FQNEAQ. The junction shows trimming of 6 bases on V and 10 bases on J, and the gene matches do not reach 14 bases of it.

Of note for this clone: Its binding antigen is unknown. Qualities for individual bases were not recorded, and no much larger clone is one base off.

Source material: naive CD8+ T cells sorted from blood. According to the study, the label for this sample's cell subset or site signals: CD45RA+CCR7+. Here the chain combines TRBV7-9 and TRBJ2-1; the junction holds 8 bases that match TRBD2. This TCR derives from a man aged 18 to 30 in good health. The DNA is TGTGCCAGCAGTGAGGAACGGGAGGGCCCGGGGGAGCAGTTCTTC. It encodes CASSEEREGPGEQFF.